These 12 T cell receptor beta chains were sequenced from one sample in a study of T cells in localized non-small cell lung cancer (dated by TCRdb to the early 2020s). Library construction relied on the immunoSEQ multiplex PCR assay. This immuneACCESS table, as held by TCRdb, lists in-frame sequences with V and J called but not all clones. Of the missing ones, under half trace to an unresolved V gene in checked studies; the others have no known cause. For this sample there are 35,000 to 45,000 clones; more than 75% appear just once. Approximately 30% of the sample is taken by the ten largest. Material: PBMCs, obtained before any cancer treatment. All receptors derive from a woman aged 40-70 years with stage II squamous cell lung carcinoma.

The chain carries TRBV19 and TRBJ2-5; D is possibly TRBD1 (5 bases). The CDR3 contains 15 residues. Trimming removed 4 bases from V and 1 base from J, with 13 bases in between. Per the germline V gene, CDR1 is LNHDA and CDR2 is SQIVND (reference sequence). For the CDR3, the DNA is TGTGCCAGTAGTAGGGGCGGAGTGGGCCAAGAGACCCAGTACTTC. It specifies CASSRGGVGQETQYF.

This clone was seen more than once but under ten times. V and J are TRBV10-3 and TRBJ1-5; perhaps TRBD1 as D (5 bases). V was clipped by 6 bases and J by 3 bases, with 12 bases between them. Germline CDR1 ENHRY, CDR2 SYGVKD. There are 14 residues in the CDR3. CDR3 nucleotides: TGTGCCATCAGCAGGGACGGACACAATCAGCCCCAGCATTTT. This translates into CAISRDGHNQPQHF.

V and J are TRBV6-6 and TRBJ1-5; D unclear. Germline CDR1 and CDR2: MNHNY and SVGAGI (reference sequence). Trimming left V 6 bases short and J 5 bases short, with 17 bases between. The CDR3 extends over 15 amino acids. CDR3 sequence (DNA): TGTGCCAGCAGACCCGGTTTGTCGAGTTATCAGCCCCAGCATTTT. Protein: CASRPGLSSYQPQHF.

The chain links TRBV28 to TRBJ1-4; D is undetermined. Germline CDR1 MDHEN, CDR2 SYDVKM. Trimming pared 4 bases from V and 3 bases from J, leaving 12 bases between. This CDR3 spans 15 amino acids. Written as DNA, the CDR3 is TGTGCCAGCAGTTCCCGCCGGTGGGCTAATGAAAAACTGTTTTTT. Translation: CASSSRRWANEKLFF.

The count of this clone is one. This chain's CDR3 is CASRQGSDTQYF. Here the CDR3 DNA reads TGTGCCAGCAGGCAGGGGTCAGATACGCAGTATTTT. This rearrangement joins TRBV27 to TRBJ2-3; D is possibly TRBD1 (6 bases). This CDR3 region has 12 residues. The ends were cut back, 6 bases at V and 4 bases at J, with 8 bases in the middle. Germline CDR1 is MNHEY and CDR2 is SMNVEV (reference sequence).

This chain uses TRBV4-1 with TRBJ2-2, with TRBD2 as a possible D gene (5 bases). Germline assignment: CDR1 MGHRA and CDR2 YSYEKL. V lost 0 bases and J lost 0, with 11 bases in between. This CDR3 has 17 residues. The CDR3 reads CASSQEVRGTNTGELFF. In nucleotides, the CDR3 is TGCGCCAGCAGCCAAGAGGTTCGGGGAACGAACACCGGGGAGCTGTTTTTT.

The count of this clone is one. The chain has TRBV28 and TRBJ2-3; 7 positions agree with TRBD1. The CDR3 runs to 14 residues. The germline V gene encodes CDR1 MDHEN and CDR2 SYDVKM. Trimming took 2 bases from V and 3 from J; bases not matched to a gene: 2. The DNA for the CDR3 is TGTGCCAGCAGTTTAACAGGGGAGACAGATACGCAGTATTTT. This sequence encodes CASSLTGETDTQYF.

Only one count was recorded for this clone. The V call is TRBV6-5, the J call TRBJ1-2; no firm D call. This CDR3 is 14 amino acids long. V lost 0 bases, J lost 7 bases, and 12 bases lay in between. In germline, CDR1 is MNHEY, CDR2 SVGAGI. CDR3 nucleotide sequence: TGTGCCAGCAGTTACTCGAATCTTGGGGTTGGCTACACCTTC. Its translation is CASSYSNLGVGYTF.

The chain carries TRBV5-6 and TRBJ1-2; D not resolved. CDR1 and CDR2 (germline): SGHDT, YYEEEE. The CDR3 has 15 amino acids. V gave up 1 base and J gave up 1 base, with 11 bases separating them. CDR3 nucleotide sequence: TGTGCCAGCAGCTTGATCTACGGCCTTAACTATGGCTACACCTTC. Its protein product is CASSLIYGLNYGYTF.

This rearrangement joins TRBV28 to TRBJ1-1; the D is unclear. V was shortened by 6 bases and J by 7 bases, with 15 bases between the two germline ends. The V gene's germline CDR1 is MDHEN and CDR2 SYDVKM. The CDR3 runs to 13 residues. CDR3 coding DNA: TGTGCCAGCAGCCGTTGGGCCCGGGGTGAAGCTTTCTTT. Amino acids: CASSRWARGEAFF. The full variable domain, with the rest looked up from reference TRBV28 and TRBJ1-1, is DVKVTQSSRYLVKRTGEKVFLECVQDMDHENMFWYRQDPGLGLRLIYFSYDVKMKEKGDIPEGYSVSREKKERFSLILESASTNQTSMYLCASSRWARGEAFFGQGTRLTVV.

This clone was recorded once. The chain carries TRBV7-9 and TRBJ2-7, with a weak D call TRBD1 (6 bases). Trimming cost V 8 bases and J 1 base, with 12 bases left between them. This CDR3 contains 13 residues. Looked up from germline, CDR1 is SEHNR and CDR2 is FQNEAQ (reference sequence). CDR3 amino acids: CASSGQLSYEQYF. Written as DNA, the CDR3 is TGTGCCAGCTCTGGACAGCTATCCTACGAGCAGTACTTC.

The chain recombines TRBV15 with TRBJ2-7; maybe TRBD1 (5 bases). Germline CDR1 reads LNHNV; CDR2 reads YYDKDF (reference sequence). The CDR3 spans 14 residues. V lost 1 base and J 3 bases, leaving 10 bases between the germline ends. The CDR3 is CATSRGPTGYEQYV. The CDR3 region has the DNA TGTGCCACCAGCAGAGGCCCAACAGGCTACGAGCAGTACGTC.